The 23 T cell receptor beta chains reported below all come from one sample, sequenced in a study of CD8+ T cells in alopecia areata (dated by TCRdb to 2017 to 2018). The time point label of this sample denotes: baseline before oral tofacitinib. Library method: the immunoSEQ multiplex PCR assay. RNA was extracted from all samples and reverse transcribed into cDNA, which served as template for TCR sequencing. TCRdb mirrors the immuneACCESS table, restricted to in-frame sequences. Some clones are absent from its copies; in checked studies, under half trace to an unresolved V gene, and the reason for the others is unknown. The sample table contains almost 250,000 clones; only one count was recorded for 65% to 70% of them. The ten largest clones capture around 1.2% of the sample. The specimen comprised CD4+ T cells sorted from blood, sampled at week 0. The source is a human donor with alopecia areata.

The V gene is TRBV4-1, the J gene TRBJ2-2; 7 positions agree with TRBD1. The germline gives CDR1 MGHRA, CDR2 YSYEKL. The V gene end was trimmed by 4 bases and the J gene end by 4 bases; junction bases not matched to a gene: 12. The CDR3 is 17 residues long. DNA for the CDR3: TGCGCCAGCAGCCGAGGTATTAGGGGGCAGGGCACCGGGGAGCTGTTTTTT. Translated: CASSRGIRGQGTGELFF.

This clone was seen only once. J is TRBJ2-5 and V is TRBV9, with D possibly matching TRBD2 (5 bases). Trimming removed 0 bases from V and 0 bases from J, with 6 bases in between. Germline V CDR1 and CDR2: SGDLS, YYNGEE. The CDR3 is 14 amino acids. CDR3 in DNA: TGTGCCAGCAGCGTAGGAGGGAACCAAGAGACCCAGTACTTC. It is translated as CASSVGGNQETQYF. Supplemented by reference TRBV9 and TRBJ2-5, the full variable domain reads DSGVTQTPKHLITATGQRVTLRCSPRSGDLSVYWYQQSLDQGLQFLIQYYNGEERAKGNILERFSAQQFPDLHSELNLSSLELGDSALYFCASSVGGNQETQYFGPGTRLLVL.

The chain links TRBV18 to TRBJ2-1, with D perhaps matching TRBD1 (5 bases). The CDR3 runs to 16 residues. V was cut by 4 bases and J by 0 bases, with 13 bases left in between. In germline, CDR1 is KGHSH, CDR2 LQKENI. Here the CDR3 DNA reads TGTGCCAGCTCACTGGGGCCGCCAAGCTCCTACAATGAGCAGTTCTTC. It specifies CASSLGPPSSYNEQFF.

The J gene is TRBJ2-5, the V gene TRBV7-2, with TRBD1 matching 7 bases. Per germline, CDR1 SGHTA and CDR2 FQGNSA. Trimming at V came to 4 bases and at J to 7 bases, leaving 9 bases not matched to a gene. The CDR3 sequence is 14 residues long. CDR3 amino acids: CASSSGQSYGTQYF. Written as DNA, the CDR3 is TGTGCCAGCAGCTCGGGACAGTCCTATGGGACCCAGTACTTC.

This chain connects TRBV6-5 to TRBJ2-1; no definite D call. Germline CDR1 is MNHEY and CDR2 is SVGAGI. Trimming removed 0 bases at V and 6 bases at J, with 6 bases between. CDR3 length equals 13 residues. The CDR3 is CASSYSFGNEQFF. CDR3 nucleotides: TGTGCCAGCAGTTACTCTTTCGGCAATGAGCAGTTCTTC.

In DNA form, the CDR3 reads TGTGCCTGGAGTGTACGGTCGGGGCTTCTTTCCTATGGCTACACCTTC. Translating gives CAWSVRSGLLSYGYTF. This chain links TRBV30 with TRBJ1-2, with a weak D call TRBD1 (5 bases). There are 16 residues in the CDR3. CDR1 is GTSNPN, CDR2 SVGIG, per germline (reference sequence). The V and J ends lost 0 bases and 4 bases respectively, with 18 bases between them. Variable domain in full (rest from reference TRBV30 and TRBJ1-2): SQTIHQWPATLVQPVGSPLSLECTVEGTSNPNLYWYRQAAGRGLQLLFYSVGIGQISSEVPQNLSASRPQDRQFILSSKKLLLSDSGFYLCAWSVRSGLLSYGYTFGSGTRLTVV.

Remarks on this clone: Other DNA variants within this sample encode the same CDR3. The J gene is TRBJ2-1, the V gene TRBV30; 8 bases fit TRBD2. This CDR3 contains 12 residues. Germline CDR1 GTSNPN, CDR2 SVGIG (reference sequence). V trimming: 3 bases; J trimming: 7 bases; junction bases outside the gene matches: 2. The DNA of the CDR3 is TGTGCCTGGAGCCGGGGGGGGAATGAGCAGTTCTTC. Amino acids: CAWSRGGNEQFF.

The chain recombines TRBV5-1 with TRBJ2-2, with 8 bases that match TRBD1. The CDR3 has 15 residues. Germline values: CDR1 SGHRS, CDR2 YFSETQ. With V trimmed by 0 bases and J by 2 bases, 0 bases remained unmatched. CDR3 residues: CASSLAGGNTGELFF. CDR3 DNA sequence: TGCGCCAGCAGCTTGGCAGGGGGCAACACCGGGGAGCTGTTTTTT.

The rearrangement joins TRBV4-3 to TRBJ2-4; D is unclear. CDR3 size: 14 residues. Germline assignment: CDR1 LGHNA and CDR2 YSLEER. The V end lost 0 bases, the J end lost 2 bases, and 5 bases lay between the germline ends. DNA of the CDR3: TGCGCCAGCAGCCAAGAAGTCACCAAAAACATTCAGTACTTC. This codes for CASSQEVTKNIQYF.

The V gene is TRBV29-1, the J gene TRBJ2-5; D tentatively reads TRBD1 or TRBD2 (5 bases each). CDR3 length equals 13 residues. V gave up 5 bases and J gave up 4 bases, with 14 bases separating them. Germline CDR1 is SQVTM and CDR2 is ANQGSEA. The CDR3 loop is CSVSGGARETQYF. DNA for the CDR3: TGCAGCGTTAGCGGTGGGGCAAGAGAGACCCAGTACTTC.

The chain uses TRBV14 and TRBJ2-3; 9 bases are a match to TRBD1. Germline CDR1 is SGHDN and CDR2 is FVKESK. This CDR3 comprises 16 residues. The J segment lost 3 bases and the V segment lost 1 base, leaving 5 bases of the junction unmatched. The CDR3 loop reads CASSQVKQGATDTQYF. In DNA, the CDR3 is TGTGCCAGCAGCCAAGTGAAACAGGGGGCAACAGATACGCAGTATTTT.

This clone is a singleton in its sample. This chain links TRBV5-1 with TRBJ2-5, with D possibly being TRBD2 (6 bases). Trimming took off 5 bases at V and 0 bases at J, with 11 bases between the two ends. CDR1 and CDR2 (germline): SGHRS, YFSETQ. This CDR3 has 14 amino acids. The DNA for the CDR3 is TGCGCCAGCAGACTGACGGGGGACCAAGAGACCCAGTACTTC. Amino acids: CASRLTGDQETQYF. Full variable domain (remainder filled in from reference TRBV5-1 and TRBJ2-5): KAGVTQTPRYLIKTRGQQVTLSCSPISGHRSVSWYQQTPGQGLQFLFEYFSETQRNKGNFPGRFSGRQFSNSRSEMNVSTLELGDSALYLCASRLTGDQETQYFGPGTRLLVL.

There are a few counts of this clone. The V and J genes are TRBV6-5 and TRBJ2-1, with D possibly TRBD2 on 6 matching bases. V was cut by 0 bases and J by 5 bases, with 11 bases left in between. This CDR3 has 15 residues. Germline V gene lookup returns CDR1 MNHEY and CDR2 SVGAGI. CDR3 in DNA: TGTGCCAGCAGTTACTCGGGGGGTGCCCACAATGAGCAGTTCTTC. This gives the protein CASSYSGGAHNEQFF.

The chain joins TRBV5-6 to TRBJ2-5; D might be TRBD2 (5 bases). From germline, CDR1 is SGHDT and CDR2 YYEEEE. The CDR3 extends over 15 amino acids. Trimming removed 0 bases from V and 2 bases from J, with 11 bases in between. The CDR3 sequence: CASSLEPGTQETQYF. Here the CDR3 DNA reads TGTGCCAGCAGCTTGGAACCGGGAACTCAAGAGACCCAGTACTTC.

The V call is TRBV29-1, the J call TRBJ2-5, with D possibly being TRBD2 (5 bases). The CDR3 spans 14 residues. Trimming took off 1 base at V and 5 bases at J, with 14 bases between the two ends. Germline V gene lookup returns CDR1 SQVTM and CDR2 ANQGSEA. CDR3 protein: CSVEGRPNGETQYF. The CDR3 region has the DNA TGCAGCGTTGAAGGGAGGCCAAACGGGGAGACCCAGTACTTC.

The chain couples TRBV19 to TRBJ2-5; D possibly uses TRBD1 or TRBD2 (5 bases each). This CDR3 is built from 13 residues. Germline V gives CDR1 LNHDA, CDR2 SQIVND (reference sequence). With 3 bases removed from V and 5 bases from J, the gap between germline ends came to 10 bases. CDR3 region: CASSIQGAETQYF. The CDR3, as DNA: TGTGCCAGTAGTATCCAGGGAGCGGAGACCCAGTACTTC.

This chain links TRBV30 with TRBJ2-4; weak D call: TRBD1 (6 bases). The CDR3 runs 13 residues. With 2 bases removed from V and 10 bases from J, the gap between germline ends came to 15 bases. CDR1 is GTSNPN and CDR2 is SVGIG in the germline V gene (reference sequence). CDR3 sequence reads: CAWSITGSYIQYF. The CDR3 DNA follows: TGTGCCTGGAGTATTACAGGGTCTTATATTCAGTACTTC.

The chain employs TRBV30 and TRBJ2-6; D remains ambiguous. Germline CDR1 is GTSNPN and CDR2 is SVGIG (reference sequence). The CDR3 has 11 residues. The ends were cut back, 4 bases at V and 9 bases at J, with 7 bases in the middle. Here the CDR3 DNA reads TGTGCCTGGACCCCTGGCAACGTCCTGACTTTC. Protein: CAWTPGNVLTF. The full variable domain, in which reference TRBV30 and TRBJ2-6 provide the parts outside the CDR3, is SQTIHQWPATLVQPVGSPLSLECTVEGTSNPNLYWYRQAAGRGLQLLFYSVGIGQISSEVPQNLSASRPQDRQFILSSKKLLLSDSGFYLCAWTPGNVLTFGAGSRLTVL.

The chain couples TRBV12-5 to TRBJ2-7; possibly TRBD2 for D (6 bases). V lost 5 bases and J lost 6, with 14 bases in between. The CDR3 has 13 amino acids. Germline CDR1 and CDR2: LGHNT and FRNRAP. The CDR3 spells CASGAAGIGEQYF. The CDR3 nucleotides read TGTGCTAGTGGTGCCGCGGGAATTGGCGAGCAGTACTTC.

The chain couples TRBV6-5 to TRBJ1-5, with a tentative D call TRBD1 (5 bases). Trimming cost V 5 bases and J 6 bases, with 11 bases left between them. This CDR3 region has 13 residues. Looked up from germline, CDR1 is MNHEY and CDR2 is SVGAGI. The CDR3 loop is CASSDFQGQPQHF. CDR3 in DNA: TGTGCCAGCAGTGACTTCCAGGGTCAGCCCCAGCATTTT.

The chain carries TRBV30 and TRBJ1-1, with D tentatively TRBD1 (6 bases). The CDR3 is 16 residues long. V was pared by 3 bases and J by 5 bases, with 22 bases between. Germline-derived CDR1 and CDR2 are GTSNPN and SVGIG (reference sequence). CDR3 nucleotides: TGTGCCTGGAGGGATTTTGCCGACAGGCTGGGGACTGAAGCTTTCTTT. It codes for CAWRDFADRLGTEAFF.

J is TRBJ2-7 and V is TRBV5-1, with a possible D match to TRBD2 (5 bases). Per germline, CDR1 SGHRS and CDR2 YFSETQ. CDR3 length equals 13 residues. Trimming left V 3 bases short and J 3 bases short, with 10 bases between. The CDR3 reads CASSSGSRYEQYF. The CDR3 nucleotides are TGCGCCAGCAGCTCGGGAAGCCGCTACGAGCAGTACTTC.

The chain carries TRBV4-3 and TRBJ2-6, with D unclear. CDR1 is LGHNA, CDR2 YSLEER, per germline. V lost 6 bases and J lost 4, with 10 bases in between. There are 14 residues in the CDR3. CDR3 nucleotides: TGCGCCAGCAGTCCGACGGGCGGGGCCAACGTCCTGACTTTC. Its protein is CASSPTGGANVLTF.